Listed below are T cell receptor beta chains from one sample, sequenced in a study of blood T cell repertoires in COVID-19. Only in-frame clones appear in the TCRdb table, and some are missing; sequencing was by immunoSEQ multiplex PCR. The sample yields 9,500 to 11,000 clones, roughly 88% seen once. Sequencing was carried out using peripheral blood. These receptors were obtained from a human donor in a cohort sampled during active COVID-19. Both conserved end residues are part of each CDR3. The D gene is left open where the match is weak.

TRBV7-8,NA,CASSLVGGGPGETQYF
TRBV29-1,TRBD1,CSGQTGYGTDTQYF
TRBV29-1,TRBD1,CSVVFDRGREQYF
TRBV9,TRBD1,CASSSRDSYSPLHF
TRBV19,NA,CASSIGFSFTGELFF
TRBV24-1,TRBD1,CATSDRGLETQYF
TRBV5-1,TRBD2,CASSPRPRAGGNTGELFF
TRBV3-1/TRBV3-2,NA,CASSQSLLEQYF
TRBV4-3,TRBD2,CASSPQPGGSSGELFF
TRBV7-2,NA,CASSLESTTYGYTF
TRBV5-1,NA,CASSLEGASTEAFF
TRBV19,NA,CASQEGAGDSYEQYF
TRBV28,NA,CASRRTTYEQYF
TRBV20-1,NA,CSASFAEKRYNEQFF
TRBV7-2,NA,CASSLRTKSEAFF
TRBV9,NA,CASSVTGMPHGYTF
TRBV19,NA,CASSISDSSYEQYF
TRBV6-4,TRBD2,CASSDRITSGLTGELFF
TRBV10-3,NA,CAISGPTGSTDTQYF
TRBV6-5,TRBD1,CASGDRGLVKYEQYF
TRBV18,NA,CASSPPTSPSYEQYF
TRBV18,NA,CASSPPGGSQPQHF
TRBV7-2,NA,CASSLVGAIQETQYF
TRBV12-3/TRBV12-4,NA,CASSLGPQFLHF
TRBV28,TRBD2,CASIPAGGRVINGELFF
TRBV28,NA,CASSLIGGTKNIQYF
TRBV5-1,TRBD2,CASSPGLAVLSRDTQYF
TRBV4-3,NA,CASSQGLYSGANVLTF
TRBV5-1,NA,CASSSGLQGDTDTQYF
TRBV14,TRBD2,CASSQPFGRVQETQYF
TRBV10-3,NA,CATRDSNTDTQYF
TRBV28,NA,CASSPLGQGNEQFF
TRBV15,TRBD2,CATSRVEGVGAGVPKNIQYF
TRBV7-2,NA,CASSFGSTDYGYTF
TRBV7-2,NA,CASSLGLRTDTQYF
TRBV5-6,TRBD2,CASSYPSGNYNEQFF
TRBV2,NA,CASSWEGGRTEAFF
TRBV4-3,NA,CASSQDPHTGELFF
TRBV7-2,NA,CASSLTSSYEQYF
TRBV5-5,NA,CASSFRRRTGGSTDTQYF
TRBV6-5,NA,CASSLSTAIQETQYF